The 19 T cell receptor beta chains given below trace back to one sample, sequenced in a study of technical replicates of blood from a few donors. TCRdb's copy holds only in-frame clones and misses some; the assay was immunoSEQ multiplex PCR. This table has 80,000 or so clones, 90% to 98% appearing once. Material for sequencing was T cells isolated from PBMCs. These receptors were obtained from a human donor in good health.

The rearrangement links TRBV5-8 to TRBJ2-7, with TRBD2 matching over 10 bases. The germline V gene encodes CDR1 SGHTS and CDR2 YDEGEE. The CDR3 runs 17 residues. The V gene end was trimmed by 4 bases and the J gene end by 3 bases; junction bases not matched to a gene: 13. The CDR3 DNA reads as TGTGCCAGCAGCACCAGGACTAGCGGCACGATTAGCTACGAGCAGTACTTC. Translated: CASSTRTSGTISYEQYF.

This chain joins TRBV2 and TRBJ1-3; 7 nucleotides match TRBD1. Trimming removed 6 bases from V and 0 bases from J; junction bases left unmatched: 8. The CDR3 spans 16 residues. The germline V gene has CDR1 SNHLY and CDR2 FYNNEI. This CDR3 is CASRYTGATSGNTIYF. Written as DNA, the CDR3 is TGTGCCAGCAGATACACAGGGGCGACCTCTGGAAACACCATATATTTT.

The rearrangement joins TRBV6-5 to TRBJ2-4, with 7 nucleotides matching TRBD1. Germline assignment: CDR1 MNHEY and CDR2 SVGAGI. The CDR3 has 13 amino acids. Trimming cost V 7 bases and J 1 base; bases outside gene matches: 1. The CDR3 DNA is TGTGCCAGCATGGACAGGGCCAAAAACATTCAGTACTTC. Translation: CASMDRAKNIQYF.

The genes are TRBV29-1 and TRBJ2-1; D is perhaps TRBD2 (6 bases). The CDR3 spans 13 residues. V was pared by 3 bases and J by 7 bases, with 13 bases between. Germline V gene data show CDR1 as SQVTM and CDR2 as ANQGSEA. Written as DNA, the CDR3 is TGCAGCGTTGATTCCGATCTAGCGAATGAGCAGTTCTTC. This codes for CSVDSDLANEQFF.

The CDR3 protein is CASSWPHGRASYEQYF. CDR3 nucleotide sequence: TGCGCCAGCAGCTGGCCCCACGGGAGGGCCTCCTACGAGCAGTACTTC. This chain uses TRBV5-1 with TRBJ2-7, with 8 bases fitting TRBD2. CDR3 size: 16 residues. Trimming cost V 3 bases and J 0 bases; bases outside gene matches: 8. Germline loops: CDR1 SGHRS, CDR2 YFSETQ.

The chain is built from TRBV7-8 and TRBJ1-2, with TRBD1 matching 10 bases. CDR3 length: 14 amino acids. With V trimmed by 1 base and J by 4 bases, 0 bases remained unmatched. Germline V lookup: CDR1 SGHVS, CDR2 FQNEAQ. This CDR3 is CASSLGDRGYGYTF. In nucleotides, the CDR3 is TGTGCCAGCAGCTTAGGGGACAGGGGCTATGGCTACACCTTC. The full variable domain, rest sourced from reference TRBV7-8 and TRBJ1-2, is GAGVSQSPRYKVAKRGQDVALRCDPISGHVSLFWYQQALGQGPEFLTYFQNEAQLDKSGLPSDRFFAERPEGSVSTLKIQRTQQEDSAVYLCASSLGDRGYGYTFGSGTRLTVV.

The rearrangement uses TRBV6-5 and TRBJ2-3; D is undetermined. Germline CDR1 MNHEY, CDR2 SVGAGI. The CDR3 runs to 14 residues. V was pared by 6 bases and J by 2 bases, with 12 bases between. CDR3: CASSLIMSTDTQYF. The CDR3 bases are TGTGCCAGCAGCCTTATTATGTCCACAGATACGCAGTATTTT.

This chain uses TRBV27 with TRBJ1-2; TRBD1 matches at 7 bases. The length of the CDR3 is 16 residues. Germline CDR1 MNHEY, CDR2 SMNVEV (reference sequence). J was trimmed by 8 bases and V by 4 bases; bases with no gene match: 16. The DNA for the CDR3 is TGTGCCAGCAGTTGGGGTAAGGCAGGGGGTCTTTGGGGCTACACCTTC. Its protein product is CASSWGKAGGLWGYTF.

The V call is TRBV4-1, the J call TRBJ2-1; D is possibly TRBD2 (5 bases). Germline-derived CDR1 and CDR2 are MGHRA and YSYEKL. This CDR3 is built from 15 residues. Trimming took 2 bases from V and 4 from J, leaving 12 bases between them. The CDR3 nucleotides are TGCGCCAGCAGCCAAAAATCTAGAGGGTACAATGAGCAGTTCTTC. As protein: CASSQKSRGYNEQFF.

The chain recombines TRBV18 with TRBJ2-1; perhaps TRBD1 as D (6 bases). Between the trimmed V and J ends, which lost 1 base and 4 bases, there was a span of 20 bases. This CDR3 is built from 18 residues. The germline V gene has CDR1 KGHSH and CDR2 LQKENI. The CDR3 sequence: CASSPLNVSRGQYNEQFF. CDR3 DNA: TGTGCCAGCTCACCACTTAACGTTTCCAGGGGCCAATACAATGAGCAGTTCTTC.

The rearrangement joins TRBV5-1 to TRBJ1-1; 10 nucleotides agree with TRBD1. CDR1 and CDR2 from the germline V gene are SGHRS and YFSETQ. This CDR3 spans 16 amino acids. V dropped 3 bases and J dropped 3; count of bases not matched to a gene: 8. This CDR3 is CASSSGGTGVHTEAFF. CDR3 coding DNA: TGCGCCAGCAGCTCGGGGGGGACAGGGGTTCACACTGAAGCTTTCTTT. Filled out from reference TRBV5-1 and TRBJ1-1, the complete variable domain reads KAGVTQTPRYLIKTRGQQVTLSCSPISGHRSVSWYQQTPGQGLQFLFEYFSETQRNKGNFPGRFSGRQFSNSRSEMNVSTLELGDSALYLCASSSGGTGVHTEAFFGQGTRLTVV.

This chain links TRBV5-6 with TRBJ2-7; possibly TRBD2 for D (5 bases). V lost 4 bases, J lost 6 bases, and 20 bases lay in between. CDR1 is SGHDT, CDR2 YYEEEE, per germline. This CDR3 region has 15 residues. The CDR3 sequence is CASSSWTPNPGEQYF. CDR3 nucleotides: TGTGCCAGCAGCAGCTGGACTCCCAATCCGGGCGAGCAGTACTTC.

The gene calls are TRBV5-4 and TRBJ2-3; D gene ambiguous. Germline V gene sequence: CDR1 SGHNT, CDR2 YYREEE (reference sequence). V gave up 1 base and J gave up 0 bases, with 12 bases separating them. The CDR3 is 16 residues long. The CDR3 here is CASSLRQIPSTDTQYF. In nucleotides, the CDR3 is TGTGCCAGCAGCTTGCGACAAATTCCTAGCACAGATACGCAGTATTTT.

The chain combines TRBV4-1 with TRBJ2-5, with a tentative D call TRBD2 (5 bases). CDR1 and CDR2 (germline): MGHRA, YSYEKL. V lost 1 base and J 2 bases, leaving 20 bases between the germline ends. The CDR3 sequence is 18 residues long. CDR3 amino acids: CASSQALSLEGRQETQYF. The DNA for the CDR3 is TGCGCCAGCAGCCAAGCCCTGAGTCTTGAGGGCCGACAAGAGACCCAGTACTTC.

A few counts support this clone. The genes are TRBV30 and TRBJ1-1; D not certain. Germline CDR1 reads GTSNPN; CDR2 reads SVGIG (reference sequence). The germline V and J ends were trimmed by 5 bases and 11 bases, with 6 bases remaining between them. The CDR3 length is 8 residues. CDR3 bases: TGTGCCTGGGCGAATGCTTTCTTT. The encoded protein is CAWANAFF.

This clone was detected only once. The genes are TRBV29-1 and TRBJ1-6; D unresolved. Germline CDR1 SQVTM, CDR2 ANQGSEA. This CDR3 is built from 14 residues. Trimming left V 5 bases short and J 5 bases short, with 13 bases between. The CDR3 region is CSVRLGVDNSPLHF. The CDR3 DNA reads as TGCAGCGTTAGACTCGGGGTTGATAATTCACCCCTCCACTTT.

V and J are TRBV11-3 and TRBJ2-7; TRBD1 matches 7 bases. Germline trimming cut 2 bases from V and 2 bases from J; bases unmatched to any gene: 6. CDR1 and CDR2 (germline): SGHNT, YENEEA. There are 15 residues in the CDR3. Here the CDR3 DNA reads TGTGCCAGCAGCTTACTCGGGACAGCTCCCTACGAGCAGTACTTC. Protein sequence: CASSLLGTAPYEQYF.

The chain has TRBV4-1 and TRBJ2-5, with 9 bases lining up with TRBD2. CDR3 length: 16 amino acids. Germline CDR1 is MGHRA and CDR2 is YSYEKL. V was clipped by 1 base and J by 5 bases; unmatched bases: 8. The CDR3 DNA follows: TGCGCCAGCAGCCAAGGGGCGGGGGGGCCGGGGGAGACCCAGTACTTC. It specifies CASSQGAGGPGETQYF.

This rearrangement joins TRBV6-1 to TRBJ2-7; 7 bases are shared with TRBD1. Germline V gene data show CDR1 as MNHNS and CDR2 as SASEGT. The trim removed 6 bases at V and 1 base at J, leaving 9 bases unmatched. This CDR3 has 15 amino acids. In DNA, the CDR3 is TGTGCCAGCAGCCTGACAGGGATCGGGTCCTACGAGCAGTACTTC. It encodes CASSLTGIGSYEQYF.